These 20 T cell receptor beta chains share one sample of origin, sequenced in a study of blood T cell repertoires in COVID-19. TCRdb's table, derived via immunoSEQ multiplex PCR, lists solely in-frame clones and lacks some. The sample contains 35,000 to 40,000 clones, roughly 80% of which appear only once. Sequencing was carried out using peripheral blood. The source of these receptors is a man between 65 and 85 years old with acute or convalescent COVID-19.

This sequence joins TRBV5-6 and TRBJ1-1; D gene unclear. This CDR3 contains 15 residues. The V gene's germline CDR1 is SGHDT and CDR2 YYEEEE. The germline V and J ends were trimmed by 2 bases and 5 bases, with 16 bases remaining between them. The CDR3 nucleotides are TGTGCCAGCAGCTTTTTTCGGGTGGATGGGACTGAAGCTTTCTTT. Translating it yields CASSFFRVDGTEAFF.

This clone was seen just once. The chain has TRBV9 and TRBJ1-1, with TRBD1 matching 7 bases. With V trimmed by 3 bases and J by 4 bases, 9 bases remained unmatched. There are 15 residues in the CDR3. Germline loops: CDR1 SGDLS, CDR2 YYNGEE. The chain's CDR3 is CASSALTGSRTEAFF. CDR3 nucleotides: TGTGCCAGCAGCGCCTTGACAGGGTCTCGCACTGAAGCTTTCTTT.

The V gene is TRBV24-1, the J gene TRBJ2-1; possible D gene TRBD2, 6 bases. The CDR3 runs 15 residues. V was clipped by 4 bases and J by 7 bases, with 16 bases between them. Germline V gene sequence: CDR1 KGHDR, CDR2 SFDVKD. The CDR3: CATSDRDSRRNEQFF. The CDR3 nucleotides are TGTGCCACCAGTGACCGGGACTCTCGGAGGAATGAGCAGTTCTTC.

This clone has a handful of counts. This chain joins TRBV11-3 and TRBJ2-2; 8 bases line up with TRBD1. Trimming removed 6 bases from V and 8 bases from J; junction bases left unmatched: 8. Germline lookup yields CDR1 SGHNT and CDR2 YENEEA. CDR3 length: 14 residues. The CDR3 region is CASSGQGASGELFF. In DNA, the CDR3 is TGTGCCAGCAGTGGGCAGGGGGCGTCAGGGGAGCTGTTTTTT.

The chain uses TRBV19 and TRBJ1-2; possible D gene TRBD1, 5 bases. This CDR3 spans 13 amino acids. Germline CDR1 is LNHDA and CDR2 is SQIVND (reference sequence). Trimming removed 5 bases from V and 6 bases from J, with 13 bases in between. CDR3 nucleotides: TGTGCCAGTAGTGTACTCAGGGCGAATGGCTACACCTTC. Translated: CASSVLRANGYTF.

J is TRBJ2-1 and V is TRBV30, with 9 bases fitting TRBD1. Germline CDR1 is GTSNPN and CDR2 is SVGIG (reference sequence). The CDR3 covers 14 residues. Losses at the gene ends were 3 bases for V and 6 bases for J; bases not matched to a gene: 6. The DNA for the CDR3 is TGTGCCTGGAGGGCCGGGACAGGGTTCAATGAGCAGTTCTTC. Protein: CAWRAGTGFNEQFF.

The chain couples TRBV27 to TRBJ1-1; tentative D call: TRBD1 (6 bases). Trimming stripped 10 bases from V and 3 bases from J, with 15 bases between. The CDR3 covers 13 residues. Germline CDR1 is MNHEY and CDR2 is SMNVEV (reference sequence). This CDR3 is CATRGEGDTEAFF. In DNA form, the CDR3 reads TGTGCCACCAGAGGGGAGGGGGACACTGAAGCTTTCTTT.

The chain uses TRBV20-1 and TRBJ2-1; maybe TRBD2 (5 bases). The V end was cut by 2 bases, the J end by 10 bases, with 9 bases between. Germline-derived CDR1 and CDR2 are DFQATT and SNEGSKA (reference sequence). The CDR3 covers 11 residues. The CDR3 protein is CSARRPSEQFF. In DNA, the CDR3 is TGCAGTGCTAGAAGGCCTAGCGAGCAGTTCTTC.

This clone came up a few times. The CDR3 DNA reads TGTGCCAGCAGTTTAACTCAGACGCGGGGGCAAGATACGCAGTATTTT. It codes for CASSLTQTRGQDTQYF. This sequence joins TRBV28 and TRBJ2-3, with a weak D call TRBD2 (7 bases). Trimming left V 2 bases short and J 5 bases short, with 17 bases between. CDR3 size: 16 residues. Per the germline V gene, CDR1 is MDHEN and CDR2 is SYDVKM.

The chain employs TRBV25-1 and TRBJ2-7, with D possibly being TRBD1 (6 bases). The CDR3 sequence is 16 residues long. V shed 5 bases and J shed 2 bases, with 19 bases lying between them. Germline V gene data show CDR1 as MGHDK and CDR2 as SYGVNS. The CDR3 region is CASSQGWGTRTYEQYF. The CDR3 region has the DNA TGTGCCAGCAGTCAGGGGTGGGGGACAAGGACCTACGAGCAGTACTTC.

The chain has TRBV10-2 and TRBJ1-2; D not certain. The V gene lost 4 bases and the J gene lost 3 bases, with 15 bases spanning the gap. This CDR3 spans 15 amino acids. Germline V CDR1 and CDR2: WSHSY, SAAADI. The CDR3 sequence: CASSGEGGLYYGYTF. CDR3 in DNA: TGCGCCAGCAGTGGCGAAGGCGGACTCTACTATGGCTACACCTTC.

The CDR3 DNA reads as TGTGCCACCAGTAGACAGGGGGCCCATGAGCAGTTCTTC. Encoded protein: CATSRQGAHEQFF. The chain links TRBV24-1 to TRBJ2-1; TRBD1 agrees at 10 bases. Germline CDR1 is KGHDR and CDR2 is SFDVKD. The length of the CDR3 is 13 residues. J lost 8 bases, V lost 6 bases, and 3 bases had no gene match.

This rearrangement joins TRBV7-9 to TRBJ2-3; maybe TRBD2 (6 bases). V was trimmed by 5 bases and J by 2 bases, leaving 14 bases between them. Germline V CDR1 and CDR2: SEHNR, FQNEAQ (reference sequence). This CDR3 region has 15 residues. Written as DNA, the CDR3 is TGTGCCAGCAGCCCGGGACTTCAATCCACAGATACGCAGTATTTT. It yields the protein CASSPGLQSTDTQYF.

The CDR3: CASSLKNRQNEKLFF. CDR3 nucleotide sequence: TGTGCCAGTAGTCTAAAGAACCGACAAAATGAAAAACTGTTTTTT. The rearrangement joins TRBV19 to TRBJ1-4; no reliable D call. Per the germline V gene, CDR1 is LNHDA and CDR2 is SQIVND (reference sequence). CDR3 length equals 15 residues. V was trimmed by 5 bases and J by 5 bases, leaving 15 bases between them.

CDR3 nucleotide sequence: TGTGCCAGCAGTGACCCGGGACTAGCGGGAGTTTCGCAGTTCTTC. Amino acid sequence: CASSDPGLAGVSQFF. The chain carries TRBV25-1 and TRBJ2-1, with 14 bases aligning to TRBD2. This CDR3 contains 15 residues. V gave up 3 bases and J gave up 12 bases; unmatched junction bases: 7. CDR1 is MGHDK and CDR2 is SYGVNS in the germline V gene.

As concerns this clone: One end of the junction does not line up with germline, which may come from a read error. The gene calls are TRBV7-2 and TRBJ2-7, with TRBD1 as a possible D gene (5 bases). Germline CDR1 SGHTA, CDR2 FQGNSA. The CDR3 is 13 residues long. The chain's CDR3 is CASTLWGSYEQYF. For the CDR3, the DNA is TGTGCCAGCACCTTATGGGGCAGCTACGAGCAGTACTTC.

The chain employs TRBV11-3 and TRBJ1-6; D not certain. This CDR3 region has 14 residues. CDR1 and CDR2 (germline): SGHNT, YENEEA. The germline V and J ends were trimmed by 4 bases and 5 bases, with 9 bases remaining between them. CDR3 DNA sequence: TGTGCCAGCAGCTCGGGAAGAAATAATTCACCCCTCCACTTT. Translating it yields CASSSGRNNSPLHF. Variable domain in full (rest from reference TRBV11-3 and TRBJ1-6): EAGVVQSPRYKIIEKKQPVAFWCNPISGHNTLYWYLQNLGQGPELLIRYENEEAVDDSQLPKDRFSAERLKGVDSTLKIQPAELGDSAVYLCASSSGRNNSPLHFGNGTRLTVT.

The rearrangement links TRBV10-3 to TRBJ2-2, with 7 bases lining up with TRBD2. J was trimmed by 7 bases and V by 6 bases; bases with no gene match: 14. The germline CDR1 and CDR2 sequences are ENHRY and SYGVKD. This CDR3 is 16 amino acids long. The DNA of the CDR3 is TGTGCCATCAGAGGGCCGGAGGGAGGGCTTGGCGGGGAGCTGTTTTTT. This codes for CAIRGPEGGLGGELFF.

For the CDR3, the DNA is TGTGCCAGCAGCTATGGACAGGGGCACTCCTACGAGCAGTACTTC. It is translated as CASSYGQGHSYEQYF. The chain combines TRBV6-2 or TRBV6-3 with TRBJ2-7; 9 bases agree with TRBD1. With 6 bases clipped from V and 0 bases from J, the junction kept 6 bases outside the gene matches. The CDR3 sequence is 15 residues long. Germline loops: CDR1 MNHEY, CDR2 SVGEGT.

The J gene is TRBJ2-3, the V gene TRBV4-3, with D possibly being TRBD2 (7 bases). In germline, CDR1 is LGHNA, CDR2 YSLEER. The V gene lost 6 bases and the J gene lost 1 base, with 14 bases spanning the gap. CDR3 length equals 15 residues. CDR3 in DNA: TGCGCCAGCAGAGGGGGGGACACCCGCACAGATACGCAGTATTTT. Translated, it gives CASRGGDTRTDTQYF.